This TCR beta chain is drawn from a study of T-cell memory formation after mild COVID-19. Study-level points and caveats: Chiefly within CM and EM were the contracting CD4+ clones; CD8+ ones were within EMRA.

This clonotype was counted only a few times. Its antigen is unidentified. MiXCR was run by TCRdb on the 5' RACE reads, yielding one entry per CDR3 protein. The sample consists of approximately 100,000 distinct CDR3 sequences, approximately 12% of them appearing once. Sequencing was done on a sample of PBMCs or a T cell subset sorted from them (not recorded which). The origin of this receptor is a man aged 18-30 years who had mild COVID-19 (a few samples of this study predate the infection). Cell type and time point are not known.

As DNA, the CDR3 is TGCGCCAGCAGCCCCCCGTGGGGGGGACCAGATACGCAGTATTTT. Translated, it gives CASSPPWGGPDTQYF. J is TRBJ2-3 and V is TRBV4-1, with 7 bases that match TRBD2. This CDR3 spans 15 amino acids. Losses at the gene ends were 4 bases for V and 4 bases for J; bases not matched to a gene: 8. In germline, CDR1 is MGHRA, CDR2 YSYEKL.